A selection of T cell receptor beta chains follows, all from one sample in a study of shared clonotypes between healthy human individuals. Here immunoSEQ multiplex PCR was the method, and the copy in TCRdb shows in-frame clones only, minus some. In the table there are some 2,100,000 clones, about 93% of which are singletons. Sequenced sample: naive CD8+ T cells from PBMCs. Every receptor here comes from a man between 18 and 35 years old in good health. Some clones in this sample may be carry-over from other donors' samples. The CDR3 runs from the conserved cysteine through the conserved F or W. D genes are given only for firm matches. Clone size is not always given. Where it is, it says once, few, many or a class for expanded clones.

size: -
V: TRBV29-1
D: TRBD1
J: TRBJ1-1
CDR3: CSVGGGLGTEAFF
DNA: TGCAGCGTCGGAGGGGGCCTGGGCACTGAAGCTTTCTTT

size: -
V: TRBV7-9
D: -
J: TRBJ1-1
CDR3: CASSPTDFEAFF
DNA: TGTGCCAGCAGCCCGACAGATTTTGAAGCTTTCTTT

size: -
V: TRBV27
D: TRBD1
J: TRBJ2-3
CDR3: CASSPRTGESTDTQYF
DNA: TGTGCCAGCAGTCCAAGGACAGGGGAAAGCACAGATACGCAGTATTTT

size: -
V: TRBV27
D: -
J: TRBJ2-2
CDR3: CASSLRDPNTGELFF
DNA: TGTGCCAGCAGTCTCCGGGACCCCAACACCGGGGAGCTGTTTTTT

size: -
V: TRBV28
D: -
J: TRBJ2-5
CDR3: CASSKGYQETQYF
DNA: TGTGCCAGCAGTAAAGGGTACCAAGAGACCCAGTACTTC

size: -
V: TRBV6-5
D: -
J: TRBJ1-1
CDR3: CASKRGTEAFF
DNA: TGTGCCAGCAAGAGGGGGACTGAAGCTTTCTTT

size: -
V: TRBV5-1
D: -
J: TRBJ1-2
CDR3: CASSLGGGLNYGYTF
DNA: TGCGCCAGCAGCTTGGGCGGGGGATTAAACTATGGCTACACCTTC

size: once
V: TRBV10-2
D: TRBD1
J: TRBJ1-1
CDR3: CASSRDRGSYTEAFF
DNA: TGCGCCAGCAGCCGGGACAGGGGGTCTTACACTGAAGCTTTCTTT

size: -
V: TRBV4-2
D: TRBD2
J: TRBJ2-7
CDR3: CASSQGLAGDEQYF
DNA: TGTGCCAGCAGCCAAGGGCTAGCGGGAGACGAGCAGTACTTC

size: -
V: TRBV7-2
D: -
J: TRBJ1-5
CDR3: CASSLAPGQPQHF
DNA: TGTGCCAGCAGCTTAGCGCCCGGTCAGCCCCAGCATTTT

size: -
V: TRBV7-2
D: -
J: TRBJ1-4
CDR3: CASSPARGGVYNEKLFF
DNA: TGTGCCAGCAGCCCAGCGCGGGGGGGCGTATATAATGAAAAACTGTTTTTT

size: -
V: TRBV19
D: TRBD2
J: TRBJ2-2
CDR3: CASIGPGGSTGELFF
DNA: TGTGCCAGTATTGGTCCGGGAGGAAGCACCGGGGAGCTGTTTTTT

size: -
V: TRBV7-2
D: TRBD1
J: TRBJ2-7
CDR3: CASSLVGGTGGYEQYF
DNA: TGTGCCAGCAGCTTAGTCGGTGGGACAGGGGGTTACGAGCAGTACTTC

size: -
V: TRBV5-5
D: -
J: TRBJ1-1
CDR3: CASIWGGDRNTEAFF
DNA: TGTGCCAGCATATGGGGTGGGGATAGGAACACTGAAGCTTTCTTT

size: -
V: TRBV9
D: -
J: TRBJ2-1
CDR3: CASSVELDNEQFF
DNA: TGTGCCAGCAGCGTAGAACTGGACAATGAGCAGTTCTTC

size: -
V: TRBV7-3
D: -
J: TRBJ2-2
CDR3: CASSLIGTGELFF
DNA: TGTGCCAGCAGCTTAATCGGCACCGGGGAGCTGTTTTTT

size: -
V: TRBV7-3
D: -
J: TRBJ2-5
CDR3: CASSPGWGETQYF
DNA: TGTGCCAGCAGCCCCGGCTGGGGGGAGACCCAGTACTTC

size: -
V: TRBV6-5
D: -
J: TRBJ2-3
CDR3: CASSLRGTSTDTQYF
DNA: TGTGCCAGCAGCCTAAGGGGGACTAGCACAGATACGCAGTATTTT

size: -
V: TRBV7-9
D: TRBD1
J: TRBJ1-3
CDR3: CASSPGTGNPGNTIYF
DNA: TGTGCCAGCAGCCCCGGGACAGGGAATCCTGGAAACACCATATATTTT

size: -
V: TRBV29-1
D: TRBD1
J: TRBJ2-1
CDR3: CSVRTGGWGYNEQFF
DNA: TGCAGCGTGCGCACAGGGGGCTGGGGGTATAATGAGCAGTTCTTC

size: -
V: TRBV7-9
D: TRBD2
J: TRBJ2-1
CDR3: CASSQGLAGPYGYNEQFF
DNA: TGTGCCAGCAGCCAGGGACTAGCGGGCCCCTACGGGTATAATGAGCAGTTCTTC

size: -
V: TRBV27
D: -
J: TRBJ2-3
CDR3: CASSLGQALVGTDTQYF
DNA: TGTGCCAGCAGTTTGGGTCAAGCCCTGGTCGGCACAGATACGCAGTATTTT

size: -
V: TRBV6-1
D: TRBD1
J: TRBJ2-3
CDR3: CASRDRVGTDTQYF
DNA: TGTGCCAGCAGAGACAGGGTGGGGACAGATACGCAGTATTTT

size: -
V: TRBV6-5
D: TRBD1
J: TRBJ2-2
CDR3: CASSRDRGTGELFF
DNA: TGTGCCAGCAGCCGGGACAGGGGTACCGGGGAGCTGTTTTTT

size: -
V: TRBV4-3
D: TRBD1
J: TRBJ1-2
CDR3: CASRGQGALYTF
DNA: TGCGCCAGCAGGGGACAGGGGGCCCTTTACACCTTC

size: -
V: TRBV13
D: TRBD2
J: TRBJ2-7
CDR3: CASSLGSGVQYF
DNA: TGTGCCAGCAGCTTAGGTAGCGGGGTACAGTACTTC

size: -
V: TRBV11-2
D: -
J: TRBJ1-4
CDR3: CASSLGPTNEKLFF
DNA: TGTGCCAGCAGCTTAGGACCTACTAATGAAAAACTGTTTTTT

size: -
V: TRBV4-3
D: TRBD1
J: TRBJ2-2
CDR3: CASSQWDRENTGELFF
DNA: TGCGCCAGCAGCCAATGGGACAGGGAGAACACCGGGGAGCTGTTTTTT

size: -
V: TRBV7-9
D: -
J: TRBJ2-7
CDR3: CASSALSGFSYEQYF
DNA: TGTGCCAGCAGCGCGCTTTCAGGGTTCTCCTACGAGCAGTACTTC

size: -
V: TRBV5-4
D: TRBD1
J: TRBJ2-2
CDR3: CASSARTGFPGELFF
DNA: TGTGCCAGCAGCGCCCGGACAGGGTTCCCCGGGGAGCTGTTTTTT